The clone carrying this T cell receptor beta chain was counted a few times. The antigen is undetermined. The ends were cut back, 2 bases at V and 1 base at J, with 12 bases in the middle. From germline, CDR1 is PRHDT and CDR2 FYEKMQ (reference sequence). This CDR3 is 16 amino acids long. Repertoires were generated with immunoSEQ multiplex PCR, while TCRdb's copy carries only in-frame clones and drops some. Of some 81,000 clones listed, 70% to 90% are singletons. These data are taken from a study of T cell responses to AZD1222 COVID-19 vaccine. Study-wide results and limits: Nearly half of spike-specific TCRs reportedly target variant regions that are unmutated in the B.1.351 and B.1.1.7 variants. The sample set comprised mostly white British donors with more females, and clonal diversity was possibly underestimated.

Sequencing used peripheral blood, obtained 28 days after the second AZD1222 dose. This receptor was identified in an adult who received the AZD1222 COVID-19 vaccine. The V call is TRBV13, the J call TRBJ2-1, with D uncertain. CDR3 nucleotides: TGTGCCAGCAGCTTAAACAGCCGCTCTTCCTACAATGAGCAGTTCTTC. It specifies CASSLNSRSSYNEQFF.